One and the same sample provided the 23 T cell receptor beta chains below, sequenced in a study of T cells in Graves' hyperthyroidism and ophthalmopathy. RNA transcripts were the template for amplifying TCR beta CDR3 regions. First-round RT-PCR of the TCR CDR3 relied on the HTBI primer set. Each CDR3 protein gets one entry after TCRdb re-called the multiplex PCR reads with MiXCR. The data hold roughly 840,000 distinct CDR3 sequences, with 38% observed a single time. The sample consisted of blood. All receptors derive from a young man with Graves' hyperthyroidism.

This chain joins TRBV5-1 and TRBJ2-7; 8 bases align to TRBD2. Per the germline V gene, CDR1 is SGHRS and CDR2 is YFSETQ. This CDR3 is 16 amino acids long. The V segment lost 3 bases and the J segment 1 base; nucleotides outside the gene matches: 9. Written as DNA, the CDR3 is TGCGCCAGCAGCTGGATAACTAGCGGCGAATCCTACGAGCAGTACTTC. Translating gives CASSWITSGESYEQYF.

A single count supports this clonotype. V usage is TRBV7-2 and J usage is TRBJ2-6; D uncertain. V was clipped by 6 bases and J by 5 bases, with 8 bases between them. This CDR3 has 13 residues. CDR1 is SGHTA, CDR2 FQGNSA, per germline. This CDR3 reads CASSRNRANVLTF. Written as DNA, the CDR3 is TGTGCCAGCAGTAGGAATAGGGCCAACGTCCTGACTTTC.

This clonotype was seen only a few times. CDR3 residues: CASSSGTGGITGELFF. The CDR3 DNA reads TGTGCCAGCAGCTCTGGGACAGGGGGTATAACCGGGGAGCTGTTTTTT. The V and J genes are TRBV7-6 and TRBJ2-2, with TRBD1 matching 11 bases. The CDR3 extends over 16 amino acids. The V gene's germline CDR1 is SGHVS and CDR2 FNYEAQ. Trimming at V came to 4 bases and at J to 5 bases, leaving 6 bases not matched to a gene.

The chain links TRBV29-1 to TRBJ2-7; D possibly uses TRBD1 or TRBD2 (5 bases each). The germline V gene has CDR1 SQVTM and CDR2 ANQGSEA. The CDR3 spans 10 residues. CDR3 DNA sequence: TGCAGTGGTCGAGGGGACGAGCAGTACTTC. It yields the protein CSGRGDEQYF.

The V gene is TRBV11-3, the J gene TRBJ2-2, with 7 bases matching TRBD1. The germline CDR1 and CDR2 sequences are SGHNT and YENEEA. This CDR3 has 15 amino acids. V was pared by 2 bases and J by 1 base, with 1 base of the junction left unmatched. The CDR3 region has the DNA TGTGCCAGCAGCTTATACAGGGGGAACACCGGGGAGCTGTTTTTT. As protein: CASSLYRGNTGELFF. Full variable domain (rest looked up from reference TRBV11-3 and TRBJ2-2): EAGVVQSPRYKIIEKKQPVAFWCNPISGHNTLYWYLQNLGQGPELLIRYENEEAVDDSQLPKDRFSAERLKGVDSTLKIQPAELGDSAVYLCASSLYRGNTGELFFGEGSRLTVL.

This clonotype was found many times. The chain employs TRBV14 and TRBJ2-7; unclear D gene. Trimming pared 0 bases from V and 0 bases from J, leaving 9 bases between. The CDR3 covers 15 residues. Per germline, CDR1 SGHDN and CDR2 FVKESK. The chain's CDR3 is CASSQDGLSSYEQYF. The CDR3 DNA is TGTGCCAGCAGCCAAGATGGGCTGAGCTCCTACGAGCAGTACTTC.

The chain uses TRBV9 and TRBJ2-2; 8 nucleotides match TRBD1. Germline CDR1 reads SGDLS; CDR2 reads YYNGEE. V lost 6 bases and J lost 1; bases outside the gene matches: 5. The CDR3 loop spans 15 amino acids. CDR3 region: CASIAGTGNTGELFF. In nucleotides, the CDR3 is TGTGCCAGCATTGCCGGGACAGGGAACACCGGGGAGCTGTTTTTT.

To note about this clonotype: With a much larger clone just one base away, this may be a read error. This chain uses TRBV19 with TRBJ1-2, with TRBD1 as a possible D gene (6 bases). CDR3 length: 13 amino acids. CDR1 and CDR2 from the germline V gene are LNHDA and SQIVND (reference sequence). CDR3 in amino acids: CDSTLGRGYGYTF. The CDR3 DNA reads TGTGACAGTACCCTAGGGAGGGGGTATGGCTACACCTTC.

This clonotype was found a few times. This chain connects TRBV7-9 to TRBJ2-5; 7 nucleotides agree with TRBD1. There are 15 residues in the CDR3. CDR1 SEHNR and CDR2 FQNEAQ come from the germline V gene (reference sequence). J lost 5 bases, V lost 5 bases, and 11 bases had no gene match. CDR3 region: CASSPMTGPRETQYF. The CDR3 nucleotides read TGTGCCAGCAGCCCTATGACAGGGCCCCGGGAGACCCAGTACTTC. Full variable domain (outside the CDR3, taken from reference TRBV7-9 and TRBJ2-5): DTGVSQNPRHKITKRGQNVTFRCDPISEHNRLYWYRQTLGQGPEFLTYFQNEAQLEKSRLLSDRFSAERPKGSFSTLEIQRTEQGDSAMYLCASSPMTGPRETQYFGPGTRLLVL.

V is TRBV11-2 and J is TRBJ1-1; D may be TRBD1 (6 bases). Trimming cost V 3 bases and J 7 bases, with 24 bases left between them. CDR1 is SGHAT and CDR2 is FQNNGV in the germline V gene. The CDR3 runs 17 residues. The CDR3 sequence: CASSLAGDSRTEDEAFF. CDR3 sequence (DNA): TGTGCCAGCAGCTTGGCAGGGGACTCCCGCACGGAGGATGAAGCTTTCTTT.

This rearrangement joins TRBV11-2 to TRBJ2-5; D remains ambiguous. The CDR3 length is 13 residues. V gave up 2 bases and J gave up 3 bases, with 7 bases separating them. CDR1 is SGHAT and CDR2 is FQNNGV in the germline V gene. CDR3 DNA: TGTGCCAGCAGCTTACACCCTGAAGAGACCCAGTACTTC. Its translation: CASSLHPEETQYF.

This clonotype was counted many times. The chain joins TRBV2 to TRBJ1-2; no clear D. The CDR3 runs 13 residues. In germline, CDR1 is SNHLY, CDR2 FYNNEI. V lost 1 base and J 3 bases, leaving 6 bases between the germline ends. CDR3: CASSEEGDYGYTF. The CDR3 DNA is TGTGCCAGCAGTGAAGAGGGTGACTATGGCTACACCTTC.

V is TRBV5-5 and J is TRBJ2-3, with D unresolved. The CDR3 length is 14 residues. Germline V gene data show CDR1 as SGHKS and CDR2 as YYEKEE (reference sequence). Trimming removed 2 bases at V and 6 bases at J, with 13 bases between. CDR3 loop: CASSLDGGSDTQYF. CDR3 DNA: TGTGCCAGCAGCTTAGACGGTGGGTCTGATACGCAGTATTTT.

This clonotype was detected many times. The V call is TRBV29-1, the J call TRBJ1-1; no clear D. V gave up 5 bases and J gave up 3 bases, with 16 bases separating them. This CDR3 has 14 residues. Germline CDR1 reads SQVTM; CDR2 reads ANQGSEA. CDR3 region: CSVFFRVSDTEAFF. CDR3 in DNA: TGCAGCGTTTTCTTCCGGGTCTCGGACACTGAAGCTTTCTTT.

The chain has TRBV5-1 and TRBJ1-1, with TRBD1 matching over 9 bases. The CDR3 is made up of 15 amino acids. V shed 4 bases, J shed 4 bases, and the junction held 8 bases outside the gene matches. CDR1 SGHRS and CDR2 YFSETQ come from the germline V gene. CDR3 region: CASSPDGQGITEAFF. The DNA of the CDR3 is TGCGCCAGCAGCCCTGATGGACAGGGGATCACTGAAGCTTTCTTT.

This clonotype was seen a few times. The chain is built from TRBV7-2 and TRBJ2-5; 10 bases are a match to TRBD2. Germline V gives CDR1 SGHTA, CDR2 FQGNSA. Trimming took 1 base from V and 5 from J; bases not matched to a gene: 7. The CDR3 has 16 residues. CDR3 region: CASSLGVAGGDETQYF. CDR3 in DNA: TGTGCCAGCAGCTTAGGGGTAGCGGGAGGCGACGAGACCCAGTACTTC. Complete variable domain (other parts from reference TRBV7-2 and TRBJ2-5): GAGVSQSPSNKVTEKGKDVELRCDPISGHTALYWYRQSLGQGLEFLIYFQGNSAPDKSGLPSDRFSAERTGGSVSTLTIQRTQQEDSAVYLCASSLGVAGGDETQYFGPGTRLLVL.

This chain connects TRBV9 to TRBJ2-5; D is ambiguous. V was trimmed by 5 bases and J by 5 bases, leaving 16 bases between them. Germline loops: CDR1 SGDLS, CDR2 YYNGEE. The length of the CDR3 is 14 residues. The CDR3 DNA sequence: TGTGCCAGCAGACCCACCCCGGCCAGGGAGACCCAGTACTTC. Its translation: CASRPTPARETQYF.

This clonotype appeared once. The chain is built from TRBV11-3 and TRBJ2-7, with 9 bases fitting TRBD2. The CDR3 is 15 residues long. Looked up from germline, CDR1 is SGHNT and CDR2 is YENEEA. V gave up 7 bases and J gave up 7 bases; unmatched junction bases: 14. For the CDR3, the DNA is TGTGCCAGCATCTCGGAGGGTAGCGGGAGCAAGGAGCAGTACTTC. It is translated as CASISEGSGSKEQYF.

The chain uses TRBV5-4 and TRBJ1-6; TRBD1 matches at 10 bases. V dropped 2 bases and J dropped 2; count of bases not matched to a gene: 10. This CDR3 has 19 residues. Germline V lookup: CDR1 SGHNT, CDR2 YYREEE (reference sequence). CDR3 sequence: CASSFGTGAAGAYNSPLHF. In DNA, the CDR3 is TGTGCCAGCAGCTTCGGGACAGGGGCCGCGGGCGCCTATAATTCACCCCTCCACTTT.

The J gene is TRBJ2-7, the V gene TRBV6-6, with D perhaps matching TRBD1 (5 bases). Trimming left V 5 bases short and J 7 bases short, with 12 bases between. The CDR3 runs 12 residues. The V gene's germline CDR1 is MNHNY and CDR2 SVGAGI (reference sequence). Here the CDR3 reads CASSVGPGEQYF. The CDR3 nucleotides are TGTGCCAGCAGTGTCGGGCCAGGGGAGCAGTACTTC.

The table lists this clonotype with many counts. This chain joins TRBV2 and TRBJ2-7; unclear D gene. This CDR3 comprises 13 residues. Germline V gene sequence: CDR1 SNHLY, CDR2 FYNNEI. Between the trimmed V and J ends, which lost 6 bases and 3 bases, there was a span of 12 bases. CDR3: CASSPPLGYEQYF. In DNA, the CDR3 is TGTGCCAGCAGCCCTCCTCTAGGCTACGAGCAGTACTTC.

This clonotype appeared a few times. The V and J genes are TRBV7-8 and TRBJ2-5; 7 nucleotides line up with TRBD2. The CDR3 loop spans 13 amino acids. CDR1 SGHVS and CDR2 FQNEAQ come from the germline V gene. V lost 5 bases, J lost 5 bases, and 5 bases stayed unmatched. CDR3 bases: TGTGCCAGCAGCCGGGGGGTTTCGGAGACCCAGTACTTC. Translated: CASSRGVSETQYF.

Concerning this clonotype: This may be a read error: a much more frequent sequence differs by one nucleotide. The chain uses TRBV20-1 and TRBJ2-5; 8 bases map to TRBD2. Germline V gene sequence: CDR1 DFQATT, CDR2 SNEGSKA (reference sequence). CDR3 length equals 14 residues. CDR3 nucleotides: TGCAGTGCTAGAGGGCCTAGCGGGCAAGAGTCCCAGTACTTC. This gives the protein CSARGPSGQESQYF.